This T cell receptor (beta chain) was documented in a study of beta chain features in type 1 diabetes. Findings and caveats of the study: HLA influence on TCRB rearrangement stayed unresolved here. For Type 1 diabetes patients, all four CD4+ subsets carried TCRB CDR3s that were moderately but significantly shorter.

CDR3 length: 16 residues. V lost 2 bases to trimming and J lost 4 bases; unmatched junction nucleotides: 7. Looked up from germline, CDR1 is SGDLS and CDR2 is YYNGEE. Expressed TCRB transcripts got sequenced, as all isolated RNA was reverse transcribed. Repertoires were generated with immunoSEQ multiplex PCR, while TCRdb's copy carries only in-frame clones and drops some. The sample lists over 650,000 clones; roughly an eighth were seen once. For this clone: Its antigen is not known.

The source of this sequence is a man aged 18 to 29 with type 1 diabetes. The specimen sequenced was naive CD4+ T cells from blood. The V and J genes are TRBV9 and TRBJ2-5, with TRBD2 matching over 11 bases. The CDR3 DNA sequence: TGTGCCAGCAGCGTGAGTAGCGGGGGGGCTCGAGAGACCCAGTACTTC. It yields the protein CASSVSSGGARETQYF. Looking up the rest from reference TRBV9 and TRBJ2-5 gives the full variable domain: DSGVTQTPKHLITATGQRVTLRCSPRSGDLSVYWYQQSLDQGLQFLIQYYNGEERAKGNILERFSAQQFPDLHSELNLSSLELGDSALYFCASSVSSGGARETQYFGPGTRLLVL.